Shown below are 17 T cell receptor beta chains from a single sample sequenced in a study of blood T cell repertoires in COVID-19. Profiled with immunoSEQ multiplex PCR; TCRdb holds only in-frame clones, not every one. The sample records fewer than 150,000 clones, roughly 85% being singletons. Sequences were obtained from peripheral blood. These receptors all come from a man in his forties or fifties with acute or convalescent COVID-19.

J is TRBJ1-1 and V is TRBV19, with D maybe TRBD1 (6 bases). Germline CDR1 LNHDA, CDR2 SQIVND (reference sequence). The CDR3 covers 14 residues. Trimming removed 4 bases from V and 5 bases from J, with 14 bases in between. The CDR3 DNA is TGTGCCAGTAGTACTTACAGGGAGATGACTGAAGCTTTCTTT. The encoded protein is CASSTYREMTEAFF. The full variable domain, in which reference TRBV19 and TRBJ1-1 provide the parts outside the CDR3, is DGGITQSPKYLFRKEGQNVTLSCEQNLNHDAMYWYRQDPGQGLRLIYYSQIVNDFQKGDIAEGYSVSREKKESFPLTVTSAQKNPTAFYLCASSTYREMTEAFFGQGTRLTVV.

This rearrangement joins TRBV5-1 to TRBJ1-1; 7 bases match TRBD1. The CDR3 is made up of 14 amino acids. The germline V gene has CDR1 SGHRS and CDR2 YFSETQ. Trimming took 1 base from V and 7 from J; bases not matched to a gene: 7. The CDR3 coding sequence is TGCGCCAGCAGCTTGACAGGGGCGGATGGTGAAGCTTTCTTT. Protein: CASSLTGADGEAFF. Based on the CDR3 plus reference TRBV5-1 and TRBJ1-1, the full variable domain is KAGVTQTPRYLIKTRGQQVTLSCSPISGHRSVSWYQQTPGQGLQFLFEYFSETQRNKGNFPGRFSGRQFSNSRSEMNVSTLELGDSALYLCASSLTGADGEAFFGQGTRLTVV.

This clone was observed a handful of times. V gene TRBV15 combines with J gene TRBJ2-1, with 7 bases lining up with TRBD2. The CDR3 loop spans 16 amino acids. Trimming removed 3 bases from V and 4 bases from J; junction bases left unmatched: 9. CDR1 is LNHNV and CDR2 is YYDKDF in the germline V gene (reference sequence). For the CDR3, the DNA is TGTGCCACCAGCAGCTTGGTTGGGACTACTTACAATGAGCAGTTCTTC. Its protein product is CATSSLVGTTYNEQFF.

J is TRBJ2-7 and V is TRBV18; the match to TRBD1 covers 9 bases. V shed 3 bases and J 5 bases; nucleotides not matched to a gene: 5. The germline gives CDR1 KGHSH, CDR2 LQKENI. The CDR3 contains 14 residues. The CDR3 DNA is TGTGCCAGCTCACCCGGGACAGGGATGGACGAGCAGTACTTC. Its protein product is CASSPGTGMDEQYF.

The chain recombines TRBV18 with TRBJ1-4; a weak D match, TRBD1 (5 bases). The CDR3 contains 15 residues. Trimming stripped 2 bases from V and 5 bases from J, with 12 bases between. Germline CDR1 KGHSH, CDR2 LQKENI. The CDR3 spells CASSPGGRANEKLFF. DNA for the CDR3: TGTGCCAGCTCACCAGGCGGCAGGGCCAATGAAAAACTGTTTTTT.

This clone was counted a single time. The chain links TRBV19 to TRBJ2-7; 7 bases fit TRBD1. The CDR3 covers 14 residues. V trimming: 7 bases; J trimming: 2 bases; junction bases outside the gene matches: 8. Germline lookup yields CDR1 LNHDA and CDR2 SQIVND (reference sequence). Written as DNA, the CDR3 is TGTGCCAGTACTGCCGGGACAGCGCCCTACGAGCAGTACTTC. Its translation: CASTAGTAPYEQYF.

This clone is a singleton in its sample. The chain is built from TRBV7-2 and TRBJ1-6, with 8 bases matching TRBD1. V shed 2 bases and J 5 bases; nucleotides not matched to a gene: 8. The CDR3 is 17 amino acids. Looked up from germline, CDR1 is SGHTA and CDR2 is FQGNSA. The DNA of the CDR3 is TGTGCCAGCAGCTTAAAGAAACAGGGGGGGAATAATTCACCCCTCCACTTT. This sequence encodes CASSLKKQGGNNSPLHF.

V is TRBV28 and J is TRBJ1-5, with D tentatively TRBD1 (5 bases). Germline V gene data show CDR1 as MDHEN and CDR2 as SYDVKM. V shed 7 bases and J shed 0 bases, with 16 bases lying between them. The CDR3 is made up of 16 amino acids. Here the CDR3 reads CASTSIREDSNQPQHF. The CDR3 DNA sequence: TGTGCCAGCACCTCGATCAGGGAAGATAGCAATCAGCCCCAGCATTTT.

The genes are TRBV30 and TRBJ2-1, with D uncertain. Trimming shortened V by 4 bases and J by 1 base, and 8 bases separated the two germline ends. Germline lookup yields CDR1 GTSNPN and CDR2 SVGIG (reference sequence). CDR3 length: 13 residues. The CDR3 DNA reads as TGTGCCTGGAATACAGAGTCCTACAATGAGCAGTTCTTC. It translates to CAWNTESYNEQFF.

This chain joins TRBV30 and TRBJ2-7; TRBD2 aligns across 10 bases. After removal of 2 bases from V and 1 base from J, the junction contained 2 bases not matched to a gene. The CDR3 covers 14 residues. CDR1 and CDR2 from the germline V gene are GTSNPN and SVGIG (reference sequence). The CDR3 is CAWSQRGGSYEQYF. CDR3 nucleotide sequence: TGTGCCTGGAGTCAGCGGGGGGGATCCTACGAGCAGTACTTC.

CDR3 bases: TGTGCCTGGGGGACTTACGAGCAGTACTTC. Translating gives CAWGTYEQYF. V is TRBV30 and J is TRBJ2-7; a weak D match, TRBD2 (6 bases). This CDR3 is 10 amino acids long. Germline loops: CDR1 GTSNPN, CDR2 SVGIG (reference sequence). V dropped 5 bases and J dropped 4 bases, with 6 bases sitting between them.

V is TRBV30 and J is TRBJ2-7, with 15 bases lining up with TRBD2. Germline-derived CDR1 and CDR2 are GTSNPN and SVGIG (reference sequence). Losses at the gene ends were 5 bases for V and 2 bases for J; bases not matched to a gene: 1. The CDR3 is 14 residues long. CDR3 sequence reads: CAWGLAGGAYEQYF. As DNA, the CDR3 is TGTGCCTGGGGACTAGCGGGAGGGGCCTACGAGCAGTACTTC.

This chain connects TRBV2 to TRBJ1-6; tentatively, D is TRBD1 (6 bases). The CDR3 extends over 12 amino acids. Trimming stripped 11 bases from V and 9 bases from J, with 14 bases between. Germline V lookup: CDR1 SNHLY, CDR2 FYNNEI. CDR3 sequence (DNA): TGTGCCGGGGACACGGGTGGTTCACCCCTCCACTTT. Its translation is CAGDTGGSPLHF.

V usage is TRBV5-1 and J usage is TRBJ1-1; 8 nucleotides match TRBD1. The CDR3 sequence is 13 residues long. The trim removed 2 bases at V and 6 bases at J, leaving 3 bases unmatched. Per the germline V gene, CDR1 is SGHRS and CDR2 is YFSETQ. The DNA of the CDR3 is TGCGCCAGCAGCTTTGGACAGGGTTCTGAAGCTTTCTTT. Its protein is CASSFGQGSEAFF.

CDR3 nucleotides: TGCAGCGTTGACAATGGACAGCAAAATGAAAAACTGTTTTTT. It translates to CSVDNGQQNEKLFF. V usage is TRBV29-1 and J usage is TRBJ1-4; TRBD1 might be the D (6 bases). This CDR3 is built from 14 residues. The germline CDR1 and CDR2 sequences are SQVTM and ANQGSEA. V lost 3 bases and J lost 5, with 13 bases in between. Using reference TRBV29-1 and TRBJ1-4 for the parts outside the CDR3, the full variable domain is SAVISQKPSRDICQRGTSLTIQCQVDSQVTMMFWYRQQPGQSLTLIATANQGSEATYESGFVIDKFPISRPNLTFSTLTVSNMSPEDSSIYLCSVDNGQQNEKLFFGSGTQLSVL.

The CDR3 sequence is CAISEGPGGQGGKLFF. DNA for the CDR3: TGTGCCATCAGTGAGGGGCCGGGGGGACAGGGCGGAAAACTGTTTTTT. The chain joins TRBV10-3 to TRBJ1-4; 9 bases fit TRBD1. Trimming removed 2 bases from V and 10 bases from J; junction bases left unmatched: 11. The germline gives CDR1 ENHRY, CDR2 SYGVKD. The CDR3 extends over 16 amino acids.

The chain links TRBV11-3 to TRBJ1-2, with a tentative D call TRBD1 (5 bases). Germline CDR1 is SGHNT and CDR2 is YENEEA. With 5 bases removed from V and 8 bases from J, the gap between germline ends came to 15 bases. The CDR3 extends over 13 amino acids. CDR3 amino acids: CASSPAGGTGYTF. DNA of the CDR3: TGTGCCAGCAGCCCCGCGGGGGGTACCGGCTACACCTTC.